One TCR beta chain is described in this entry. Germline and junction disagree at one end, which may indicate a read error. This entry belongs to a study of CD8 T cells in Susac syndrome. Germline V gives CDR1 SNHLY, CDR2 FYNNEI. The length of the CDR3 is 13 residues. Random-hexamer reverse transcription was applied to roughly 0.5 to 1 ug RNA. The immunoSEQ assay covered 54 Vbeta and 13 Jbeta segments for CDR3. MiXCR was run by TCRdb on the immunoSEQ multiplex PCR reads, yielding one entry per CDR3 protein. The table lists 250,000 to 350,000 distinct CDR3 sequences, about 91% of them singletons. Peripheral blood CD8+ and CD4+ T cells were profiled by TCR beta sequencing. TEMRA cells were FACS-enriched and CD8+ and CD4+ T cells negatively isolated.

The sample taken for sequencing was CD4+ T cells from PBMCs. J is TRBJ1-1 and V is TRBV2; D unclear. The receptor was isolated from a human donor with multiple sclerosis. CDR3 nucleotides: TGTGCCAGTGCCCGAGGCATGAACACTGAAGTTTTCTTT. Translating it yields CASARGMNTEVFF.